The 27 T cell receptor beta chains presented below share a single source sample, sequenced in a study of shared clonotypes between healthy human individuals (dated by TCRdb to the early 2020s). Libraries were prepared through the immunoSEQ multiplex PCR assay. In its TCRdb copy, this immuneACCESS table keeps in-frame sequences only and misses some clones. Where compared with another copy, unresolved V genes explain less than half of these, and the others have no known cause. The sample yields some 470,000 clones; less than 80% were counted once. Jointly, the top ten make up approximately 12% of the sample. The sample consisted of PBMCs. These receptors were obtained from a woman aged 40 to 50 in good health. Some clones in this sample may be carry-over from other donors' samples.

V gene TRBV4-2 combines with J gene TRBJ2-7, with 7 bases fitting TRBD2. V dropped 0 bases and J dropped 6; count of bases not matched to a gene: 8. CDR1 is LGHNA, CDR2 YNFKEQ, per germline. This CDR3 is 15 amino acids long. The CDR3 coding sequence is TGTGCCAGCAGCCAAGATCGAGGAGGGAGGGGCGAGCAGTACTTC. Translating gives CASSQDRGGRGEQYF.

Comment on this clone: Other DNA sequences of this sample code for an identical CDR3. The chain combines TRBV28 with TRBJ1-5; no reliable D call. The germline V and J ends were trimmed by 3 bases and 7 bases, with 7 bases remaining between them. The CDR3 is 12 amino acids. Germline V lookup: CDR1 MDHEN, CDR2 SYDVKM. Here the CDR3 reads CASSFVGQPQHF. For the CDR3, the DNA is TGTGCCAGCAGTTTCGTTGGCCAGCCCCAGCATTTT.

The rearrangement joins TRBV9 to TRBJ2-7, with TRBD1 matching over 9 bases. Trimming cost V 0 bases and J 3 bases; bases outside gene matches: 10. The length of the CDR3 is 17 residues. Germline assignment: CDR1 SGDLS and CDR2 YYNGEE. For the CDR3, the DNA is TGTGCCAGCAGCGTAGCCCCACGGGGACAGGGCAACTACGAGCAGTACTTC. It specifies CASSVAPRGQGNYEQYF.

The chain uses TRBV11-2 and TRBJ2-7; the D gene is possibly TRBD2 (6 bases). Germline values: CDR1 SGHAT, CDR2 FQNNGV. Trimming removed 4 bases at V and 3 bases at J, with 13 bases between. This CDR3 has 14 amino acids. DNA of the CDR3: TGTGCCAGCAGCTCCGGCGGGAATCTCTACGAGCAGTACTTC. Its translation: CASSSGGNLYEQYF. Full variable domain (rest looked up from reference TRBV11-2 and TRBJ2-7): EAGVAQSPRYKIIEKRQSVAFWCNPISGHATLYWYQQILGQGPKLLIQFQNNGVVDDSQLPKDRFSAERLKGVDSTLKIQPAKLEDSAVYLCASSSGGNLYEQYFGPGTRLTVT.

The chain uses TRBV7-6 and TRBJ2-7; D could derive from TRBD1 or TRBD2 (7 bases each). The germline V and J ends were trimmed by 5 bases and 7 bases, with 15 bases remaining between them. This CDR3 spans 13 amino acids. In germline, CDR1 is SGHVS, CDR2 FNYEAQ. CDR3 in amino acids: CASSLRQGGEQYF. In DNA form, the CDR3 reads TGTGCCAGCAGCCTAAGACAGGGAGGGGAGCAGTACTTC.

The CDR3 DNA reads as TGTGCCAGCAGTTTATCTGGGGGGAGGGGACTAGCGGCCTACGAGCAGTACTTC. This translates into CASSLSGGRGLAAYEQYF. The J gene is TRBJ2-7, the V gene TRBV27; 11 positions agree with TRBD2. The V gene end was trimmed by 0 bases and the J gene end by 2 bases; junction bases not matched to a gene: 9. Germline V gene sequence: CDR1 MNHEY, CDR2 SMNVEV (reference sequence). The CDR3 loop spans 18 amino acids.

This clone was seen a handful of times. The chain has TRBV5-5 and TRBJ1-3; D is uncertain. V gave up 1 base and J gave up 8 bases, with 4 bases separating them. This CDR3 has 11 amino acids. The germline gives CDR1 SGHKS, CDR2 YYEKEE (reference sequence). The CDR3 DNA sequence: TGTGCCAGCAGCTTGAAGTACACCATATATTTT. This encodes CASSLKYTIYF.

This clone was detected only a few times. J is TRBJ2-3 and V is TRBV4-1, with D possibly matching TRBD2 (6 bases). Trimming shortened V by 1 base and J by 3 bases, and 11 bases separated the two germline ends. The germline CDR1 and CDR2 sequences are MGHRA and YSYEKL. This CDR3 comprises 15 residues. CDR3 sequence: CASSQANSGTDTQYF. The DNA for the CDR3 is TGCGCCAGCAGCCAAGCGAATAGCGGAACAGATACGCAGTATTTT.

The chain combines TRBV15 with TRBJ1-5, with D perhaps matching TRBD1 (6 bases). Trimming took 3 bases from V and 2 from J, leaving 11 bases between them. Per germline, CDR1 LNHNV and CDR2 YYDKDF (reference sequence). The CDR3 has 15 amino acids. DNA for the CDR3: TGTGCCACCAGCAGGGTGGGGGGCCGCAATCAGCCCCAGCATTTT. Protein sequence: CATSRVGGRNQPQHF.

CDR3 bases: TGTGCCAGCAAGGGTCGGCAGGGGGACATGCAGGGCTACACCTTC. Protein sequence: CASKGRQGDMQGYTF. This rearrangement joins TRBV6-1 to TRBJ1-2; TRBD1 agrees at 7 bases. Germline V CDR1 and CDR2: MNHNS, SASEGT. CDR3 size: 15 residues. After removal of 7 bases from V and 8 bases from J, the junction contained 16 bases not matched to a gene.

This clone has ten or more counts. The V gene is TRBV4-1, the J gene TRBJ1-5; D may be TRBD1 (6 bases). The CDR3 is 17 residues long. V was trimmed by 3 bases and J by 3 bases, leaving 18 bases between them. Germline V gene data show CDR1 as MGHRA and CDR2 as YSYEKL. The CDR3 here is CASSHPTGQWINQPQHF. CDR3 DNA: TGCGCCAGCAGCCATCCAACAGGACAGTGGATCAATCAGCCCCAGCATTTT.

This chain connects TRBV2 to TRBJ2-1; 9 bases are a match to TRBD1. V lost 5 bases, J lost 6 bases, and 5 bases stayed unmatched. The germline V gene has CDR1 SNHLY and CDR2 FYNNEI. The CDR3 covers 14 residues. The CDR3 DNA follows: TGTGCCAGCAGTCTACAGGGGGCGCTCAATGAGCAGTTCTTC. It encodes CASSLQGALNEQFF.

This clone has only a few counts. The same CDR3 can be traced to other DNA sequences in this sample. The chain is built from TRBV7-2 and TRBJ2-3; D may match TRBD1 or TRBD2 (5 bases each). The germline V and J ends were trimmed by 4 bases and 3 bases, with 11 bases remaining between them. Germline V gene sequence: CDR1 SGHTA, CDR2 FQGNSA. This CDR3 contains 14 residues. The chain's CDR3 is CASSSGPLTDTQYF. The CDR3 DNA reads as TGTGCCAGCAGCTCGGGGCCCCTGACAGATACGCAGTATTTT.

The chain carries TRBV10-3 and TRBJ1-2; D not certain. The CDR3 runs to 13 residues. V lost 6 bases and J 0 bases, leaving 8 bases between the germline ends. Germline V gene lookup returns CDR1 ENHRY and CDR2 SYGVKD. For the CDR3, the DNA is TGTGCCATCAGGGCGGCAACTAACTATGGCTACACCTTC. Protein sequence: CAIRAATNYGYTF.

This chain connects TRBV30 to TRBJ1-6; a weak D match, TRBD1 (5 bases). Between the trimmed V and J ends, which lost 0 bases and 5 bases, there was a span of 17 bases. This CDR3 contains 17 residues. Germline lookup yields CDR1 GTSNPN and CDR2 SVGIG (reference sequence). DNA of the CDR3: TGTGCCTGGAGTGTGGGGGATCCCAGACTCAATAATTCACCCCTCCACTTT. Protein product: CAWSVGDPRLNNSPLHF.

The chain joins TRBV7-9 to TRBJ2-3; 8 bases fit TRBD2. CDR1 SEHNR and CDR2 FQNEAQ come from the germline V gene (reference sequence). This CDR3 region has 15 residues. J was trimmed by 1 base and V by 6 bases; bases with no gene match: 6. The CDR3 DNA reads as TGTGCCAGCAGGACTAGCGAGAAACGCACAGATACGCAGTATTTT. It specifies CASRTSEKRTDTQYF. Full variable domain (remainder filled in from reference TRBV7-9 and TRBJ2-3): DTGVSQNPRHKITKRGQNVTFRCDPISEHNRLYWYRQTLGQGPEFLTYFQNEAQLEKSRLLSDRFSAERPKGSFSTLEIQRTEQGDSAMYLCASRTSEKRTDTQYFGPGTRLTVL.

This rearrangement joins TRBV29-1 to TRBJ1-2, with 7 nucleotides matching TRBD1. The CDR3 spans 12 residues. In germline, CDR1 is SQVTM, CDR2 ANQGSEA. J lost 4 bases, V lost 5 bases, and 4 bases had no gene match. Here the CDR3 reads CSVPTGAYGYTF. The DNA of the CDR3 is TGCAGCGTTCCCACAGGGGCCTATGGCTACACCTTC.

This rearrangement joins TRBV7-9 to TRBJ2-1; 7 nucleotides line up with TRBD2. Germline V CDR1 and CDR2: SEHNR, FQNEAQ (reference sequence). Germline trimming cut 4 bases from V and 4 bases from J; bases unmatched to any gene: 7. CDR3 length equals 15 residues. The CDR3: CASSSSGNNYNEQFF. CDR3 nucleotides: TGTGCCAGCAGCTCAAGCGGGAACAATTACAATGAGCAGTTCTTC.

The chain recombines TRBV5-1 with TRBJ2-3; TRBD2 might be the D (6 bases). Germline V gives CDR1 SGHRS, CDR2 YFSETQ. This CDR3 spans 15 amino acids. Between the trimmed V and J ends, which lost 1 base and 0 bases, there was a span of 9 bases. The CDR3, as DNA: TGCGCCAGCAGCTTGTCAGGGACTAGCACAGATACGCAGTATTTT. Encoded protein: CASSLSGTSTDTQYF.

This chain uses TRBV13 with TRBJ2-1, with D perhaps TRBD2 (6 bases). CDR1 PRHDT and CDR2 FYEKMQ come from the germline V gene (reference sequence). Trimming shortened V by 1 base and J by 3 bases, and 13 bases separated the two germline ends. This CDR3 is built from 16 residues. The CDR3 here is CASSLESGADYNEQFF. DNA of the CDR3: TGTGCCAGCAGCTTAGAGTCGGGAGCCGACTACAATGAGCAGTTCTTC.

V is TRBV13 and J is TRBJ1-4; D perhaps matches TRBD1 (5 bases). The V gene's germline CDR1 is PRHDT and CDR2 FYEKMQ (reference sequence). This CDR3 comprises 13 residues. The germline V and J ends were trimmed by 6 bases and 8 bases, with 13 bases remaining between them. In DNA, the CDR3 is TGTGCCAGCAGAAAGAGGGGTTGGGAAAAACTGTTTTTT. It encodes CASRKRGWEKLFF.

V usage is TRBV28 and J usage is TRBJ1-1; D might be TRBD1 (5 bases). From germline, CDR1 is MDHEN and CDR2 SYDVKM. The CDR3 extends over 14 amino acids. V gave up 6 bases and J gave up 4 bases, with 15 bases separating them. CDR3 DNA: TGTGCCAGCAGGGAAGGAGGACAACTCACTGAAGCTTTCTTT. This encodes CASREGGQLTEAFF.

This clone was seen a few times. This chain joins TRBV5-1 and TRBJ2-7, with D perhaps being TRBD1 or TRBD2 (5 bases each). The CDR3 sequence is 13 residues long. The V and J ends lost 2 bases and 2 bases respectively, with 8 bases between them. Germline values: CDR1 SGHRS, CDR2 YFSETQ. CDR3 protein: CASSFQGPYEQYF. Written as DNA, the CDR3 is TGCGCCAGCAGCTTCCAGGGACCCTACGAGCAGTACTTC.

The gene calls are TRBV19 and TRBJ1-2; a possible D gene is TRBD1 (6 bases). Germline assignment: CDR1 LNHDA and CDR2 SQIVND (reference sequence). The CDR3 runs 15 residues. Trimming stripped 7 bases from V and 1 base from J, with 16 bases between. The CDR3: CASTLMDSVNYGYTF. For the CDR3, the DNA is TGTGCCAGTACACTTATGGACAGCGTTAACTATGGCTACACCTTC.

This chain uses TRBV27 with TRBJ1-2, with TRBD1 matching over 9 bases. Germline V gives CDR1 MNHEY, CDR2 SMNVEV (reference sequence). J gave up 3 bases and V 7 bases, and 12 bases lay outside the gene matches. This CDR3 has 16 amino acids. The chain's CDR3 is CASTRLTGQGYYGYTF. For the CDR3, the DNA is TGTGCCAGCACTCGACTCACGGGACAGGGTTACTATGGCTACACCTTC.

This clone was recorded many times. The gene calls are TRBV29-1 and TRBJ2-7; D unclear. Germline assignment: CDR1 SQVTM and CDR2 ANQGSEA. V shed 7 bases and J shed 0 bases, with 4 bases lying between them. The CDR3 is made up of 10 amino acids. The CDR3 DNA reads as TGCAGCGCCCTCTCCTACGAGCAGTACTTC. Its protein is CSALSYEQYF.

The chain uses TRBV29-1 and TRBJ2-3; no definite D call. The CDR3 is made up of 13 amino acids. V shed 4 bases and J shed 2 bases, with 10 bases lying between them. Germline V CDR1 and CDR2: SQVTM, ANQGSEA. In DNA form, the CDR3 reads TGCAGCGTTGTTTCGAGCAACACAGATACGCAGTATTTT. Protein product: CSVVSSNTDTQYF.